These 26 T cell receptor beta chains were all obtained from the same sample, sequenced in a study of cytomegalovirus exposure and HLA in healthy donors. The study ran its PCR with 60 Vbeta and 13 Jbeta primers. The assay was immunoSEQ multiplex PCR, and TCRdb's table has in-frame clones only and misses some. Of over 120,000 clones detected, 80% appear once; the ten largest clones hold 4.5% to 5.5%. Sequenced sample: PBMCs. The source is a middle-aged man in good health and CMV-seronegative.

This clone was observed once. The chain links TRBV2 to TRBJ2-6, with D possibly TRBD1 on 5 matching bases. Germline values: CDR1 SNHLY, CDR2 FYNNEI. CDR3 length equals 18 residues. The V end was cut by 4 bases, the J end by 2 bases, with 18 bases between. The CDR3 protein is CASSAHETATTGANVLTF. CDR3 DNA sequence: TGTGCCAGCAGTGCCCACGAGACAGCTACCACTGGGGCCAACGTCCTGACTTTC.

The chain joins TRBV5-1 to TRBJ2-1, with TRBD2 matching over 9 bases. Per the germline V gene, CDR1 is SGHRS and CDR2 is YFSETQ. The CDR3 runs to 19 residues. V dropped 1 base and J dropped 0; count of bases not matched to a gene: 11. The CDR3 DNA reads as TGCGCCAGCAGCTTGCGTTCTAGCGGGGCCACGAGCTCCTACAATGAGCAGTTCTTC. Protein sequence: CASSLRSSGATSSYNEQFF.

The chain joins TRBV5-4 to TRBJ1-3; no definite D call. Trimming shortened V by 0 bases and J by 4 bases, and 8 bases separated the two germline ends. Germline CDR1 reads SGHNT; CDR2 reads YYREEE (reference sequence). The CDR3 runs to 14 residues. The CDR3 sequence is CASSLDPGGNTIYF. As DNA, the CDR3 is TGTGCCAGCAGCTTGGATCCGGGGGGAAACACCATATATTTT.

The chain carries TRBV6-5 and TRBJ2-2, with D hard to call. Trimming cost V 5 bases and J 0 bases, with 10 bases left between them. This CDR3 region has 15 residues. The germline gives CDR1 MNHEY, CDR2 SVGAGI. The CDR3: CASSPYTSNTGELFF. The CDR3 coding sequence is TGTGCCAGCAGTCCTTACACCTCGAACACCGGGGAGCTGTTTTTT.

Note on this clone: Other DNA sequences of this sample code for an identical CDR3. The J gene is TRBJ1-6, the V gene TRBV30; D gene ambiguous. V lost 2 bases, J lost 10 bases, and 12 bases lay in between. Germline-derived CDR1 and CDR2 are GTSNPN and SVGIG (reference sequence). This CDR3 has 13 residues. In nucleotides, the CDR3 is TGTGCCTGGAGTCTGTCGGTTAACTCACCCCTCCACTTT. Amino acid sequence: CAWSLSVNSPLHF.

This rearrangement joins TRBV19 to TRBJ1-2, with a weak D call TRBD1 (5 bases). V shed 3 bases and J shed 13 bases, with 18 bases lying between them. The CDR3 totals 13 residues. Germline loops: CDR1 LNHDA, CDR2 SQIVND (reference sequence). CDR3: CASSILLGGGCTF. CDR3 bases: TGTGCCAGTAGTATCCTCTTGGGGGGAGGATGCACCTTC.

This chain connects TRBV19 to TRBJ1-2, with a weak D call TRBD1 (6 bases). V shed 1 base and J shed 4 bases, with 13 bases lying between them. CDR1 and CDR2 from the germline V gene are LNHDA and SQIVND (reference sequence). The CDR3 is made up of 15 amino acids. This CDR3 is CASSIGMDRVYGYTF. The CDR3 DNA reads TGTGCCAGTAGTATAGGGATGGACAGAGTCTATGGCTACACCTTC.

This clone has just a few counts. The chain joins TRBV4-3 to TRBJ2-1; D perhaps matches TRBD1 (6 bases). The CDR3 is made up of 14 amino acids. In germline, CDR1 is LGHNA, CDR2 YSLEER. Trimming removed 5 bases at V and 11 bases at J, with 19 bases between. The CDR3 DNA is TGCGCCAGCAGCGCACTTTCAGGGGATGGACAGCAGTTCTTC. Translated, it gives CASSALSGDGQQFF.

The J gene is TRBJ2-5, the V gene TRBV27; 7 bases line up with TRBD1. The last part of the DNA fits TRBJ2-7 better; the J call may be wrong. The germline gives CDR1 MNHEY, CDR2 SMNVEV (reference sequence). The CDR3 is 17 residues long. CDR3 DNA sequence: TGTGCCAGCAGTTTACCCACTCTACAGGGGTACCCCTACGAGCAGTACTTC. This sequence encodes CASSLPTLQGYPYEQYF.

In its sample, this clone was seen once. The V call is TRBV27, the J call TRBJ1-5; 8 bases line up with TRBD1. The germline V gene has CDR1 MNHEY and CDR2 SMNVEV (reference sequence). CDR3 length: 15 amino acids. The J segment lost 5 bases and the V segment lost 0 bases, leaving 3 bases of the junction unmatched. The CDR3 reads CASSLSNRGDQPQHF. Here the CDR3 DNA reads TGTGCCAGCAGTTTATCTAACAGGGGGGATCAGCCCCAGCATTTT.

This rearrangement joins TRBV9 to TRBJ1-2; D is unresolved. Germline V gene data show CDR1 as SGDLS and CDR2 as YYNGEE. Trimming removed 0 bases at V and 8 bases at J, with 17 bases between. This CDR3 region has 15 residues. The CDR3 DNA reads TGTGCCAGCAGCGTAGTAGGCAGTTCGAGTAGCGGCTACACCTTC. This gives the protein CASSVVGSSSSGYTF.

This clone came up once. This chain connects TRBV19 to TRBJ1-2; unclear D gene. Germline V gene lookup returns CDR1 LNHDA and CDR2 SQIVND (reference sequence). The CDR3 totals 11 residues. V gave up 5 bases and J gave up 5 bases, with 6 bases separating them. CDR3: CASSVGYGYTF. CDR3 bases: TGTGCCAGTAGTGTCGGGTATGGCTACACCTTC.

The chain couples TRBV7-8 to TRBJ2-5; 13 nucleotides match TRBD2. Germline lookup yields CDR1 SGHVS and CDR2 FQNEAQ. CDR3 size: 17 residues. Trimming took 5 bases from V and 2 from J; bases not matched to a gene: 8. CDR3 bases: TGTGCCAGCAGCCCCTCAACTAGCGGGGGGGGTCAAGAGACCCAGTACTTC. The encoded protein is CASSPSTSGGGQETQYF.

This chain connects TRBV11-2 to TRBJ2-7, with D possibly being TRBD1 (6 bases). Germline values: CDR1 SGHAT, CDR2 FQNNGV. Trimming left V 5 bases short and J 1 base short, with 9 bases between. This CDR3 is 13 amino acids long. CDR3 nucleotides: TGTGCCAGCAGCCCAGACAGGTCCTACGAGCAGTACTTC. Its translation is CASSPDRSYEQYF.

The J gene is TRBJ1-1, the V gene TRBV18; D might be TRBD1 (5 bases). The CDR3 has 15 amino acids. CDR1 is KGHSH, CDR2 LQKENI, per germline. Deletions cut 2 bases from V and 1 base from J, with 11 bases between. The CDR3 sequence: CASSPIDGGNTEAFF. CDR3 DNA sequence: TGTGCCAGCTCACCAATTGACGGGGGGAACACTGAAGCTTTCTTT.

The genes are TRBV25-1 and TRBJ1-1, with D possibly being TRBD1 (6 bases). Per germline, CDR1 MGHDK and CDR2 SYGVNS. The CDR3 extends over 13 amino acids. With 8 bases removed from V and 1 base from J, the gap between germline ends came to 11 bases. Written as DNA, the CDR3 is TGTGCCAGCCGGGACACCAAGAACACTGAAGCTTTCTTT. Residues: CASRDTKNTEAFF.

The chain has TRBV4-1 and TRBJ1-2; 10 nucleotides line up with TRBD1. The CDR3 has 14 amino acids. V gave up 1 base and J gave up 5 bases; unmatched junction bases: 1. Per the germline V gene, CDR1 is MGHRA and CDR2 is YSYEKL. The CDR3 DNA sequence: TGCGCCAGCAGCCAAGGACAGGGGGCTTATGGCTACACCTTC. Translating gives CASSQGQGAYGYTF.

The chain uses TRBV11-3 and TRBJ1-1; D might be TRBD1 (5 bases). The CDR3 contains 16 residues. V shed 1 base and J shed 4 bases, with 16 bases lying between them. Germline assignment: CDR1 SGHNT and CDR2 YENEEA. The CDR3 DNA sequence: TGTGCCAGCAGCTTAGGTACAGGCCAAGGATCCACTGAAGCTTTCTTT. As protein: CASSLGTGQGSTEAFF.

This sequence joins TRBV19 and TRBJ2-3; a weak D match, TRBD1 (6 bases). V lost 5 bases and J 3 bases, leaving 15 bases between the germline ends. Looked up from germline, CDR1 is LNHDA and CDR2 is SQIVND (reference sequence). This CDR3 has 15 amino acids. The CDR3 region is CASSQNRVGTDTQYF. The CDR3, as DNA: TGTGCCAGTAGTCAGAACAGGGTAGGAACAGATACGCAGTATTTT.

The CDR3 reads CAWGRGQGTETQYF. CDR3 sequence (DNA): TGTGCCTGGGGCCGCGGACAGGGGACAGAGACCCAGTACTTC. The rearrangement links TRBV30 to TRBJ2-5, with 9 bases lining up with TRBD1. CDR3 length: 14 amino acids. Germline trimming cut 5 bases from V and 4 bases from J; bases unmatched to any gene: 8. CDR1 and CDR2 from the germline V gene are GTSNPN and SVGIG (reference sequence).

The chain couples TRBV5-1 to TRBJ2-1; 9 bases align to TRBD2. The CDR3 is 15 residues long. V trimming: 4 bases; J trimming: 3 bases; junction bases outside the gene matches: 5. From germline, CDR1 is SGHRS and CDR2 YFSETQ. This CDR3 reads CASSRGGADYNEQFF. CDR3 sequence (DNA): TGCGCCAGCAGCCGCGGGGGGGCCGACTACAATGAGCAGTTCTTC.

The chain recombines TRBV7-2 with TRBJ1-1; D is unclear. Trimming shortened V by 1 base and J by 5 bases, and 11 bases separated the two germline ends. Germline CDR1 SGHTA, CDR2 FQGNSA. This CDR3 spans 14 amino acids. CDR3 loop: CASSLVAAGTEAFF. In DNA form, the CDR3 reads TGTGCCAGCAGCTTAGTAGCCGCGGGAACTGAAGCTTTCTTT.

The V gene is TRBV7-2, the J gene TRBJ1-2, with a possible D match to TRBD1 (6 bases). The CDR3 is 13 residues long. CDR1 is SGHTA, CDR2 FQGNSA, per germline. With 3 bases removed from V and 3 bases from J, the gap between germline ends came to 8 bases. The chain's CDR3 is CASSLDSYYGYTF. The CDR3 nucleotides read TGTGCCAGCAGCTTGGACAGCTACTATGGCTACACCTTC.

Only one count was recorded for this clone. The chain recombines TRBV6-5 with TRBJ1-2; D is ambiguous. This CDR3 contains 15 residues. Deletions cut 6 bases from V and 4 bases from J, with 18 bases between. Germline-derived CDR1 and CDR2 are MNHEY and SVGAGI. CDR3 bases: TGTGCCAGCAGCCCAAGGGCCCCCCGGGGCTATGGCTACACCTTC. Protein: CASSPRAPRGYGYTF.

V gene TRBV6-1 combines with J gene TRBJ1-2; 8 bases are a match to TRBD1. This CDR3 contains 13 residues. With 9 bases clipped from V and 4 bases from J, the junction kept 7 bases outside the gene matches. Germline-derived CDR1 and CDR2 are MNHNS and SASEGT. For the CDR3, the DNA is TGTGCCAGTCAGGGACAGGCTCTCTATGGCTACACCTTC. Its translation: CASQGQALYGYTF.

The chain uses TRBV11-2 and TRBJ2-5; 12 bases are a match to TRBD2. V shed 5 bases and J 5 bases; nucleotides not matched to a gene: 9. The germline V gene encodes CDR1 SGHAT and CDR2 FQNNGV. This CDR3 has 16 amino acids. The CDR3 nucleotides read TGTGCCAGCAGCCCCCAACTAGCGGGGGGACCGGAGACCCAGTACTTC. It codes for CASSPQLAGGPETQYF.